This T cell receptor (beta chain) was observed in a study of T cell changes during pregnancy in multiple sclerosis. In its sample, this clone was seen once. CDR1 is SGHDT, CDR2 YYEEEE, per germline. With 3 bases removed from V and 4 bases from J, the gap between germline ends came to 8 bases. CDR3 length equals 13 residues. Assay: immunoSEQ multiplex PCR; the TCRdb copy retains only in-frame clones and omits some. The sample shows about 79,000 clones, 75% to 95% of them seen only once. The sample was CD4+ T cells from peripheral blood mononuclear cells, taken in the second trimester of pregnancy. The chain joins TRBV5-6 to TRBJ2-4; D might be TRBD1 (6 bases). The TCR comes from a female donor with multiple sclerosis, enrolled in a pregnancy study. The CDR3 sequence: CASSYGQKNIQYF. The CDR3 DNA sequence: TGTGCCAGCAGCTACGGACAGAAAAACATTCAGTACTTC.